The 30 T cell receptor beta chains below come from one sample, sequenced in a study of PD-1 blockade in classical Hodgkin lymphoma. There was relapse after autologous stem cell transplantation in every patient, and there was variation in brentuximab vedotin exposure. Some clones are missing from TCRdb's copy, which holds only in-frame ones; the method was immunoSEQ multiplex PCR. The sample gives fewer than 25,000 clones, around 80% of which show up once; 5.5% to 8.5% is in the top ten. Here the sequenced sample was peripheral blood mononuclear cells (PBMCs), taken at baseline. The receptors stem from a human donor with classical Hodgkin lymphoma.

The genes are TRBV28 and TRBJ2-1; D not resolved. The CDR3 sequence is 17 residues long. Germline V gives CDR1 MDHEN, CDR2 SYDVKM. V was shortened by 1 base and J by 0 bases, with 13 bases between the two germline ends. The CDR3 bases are TGTGCCAGCAGTTTATACGTTCAGGCCTTCTCCTACAATGAGCAGTTCTTC. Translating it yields CASSLYVQAFSYNEQFF.

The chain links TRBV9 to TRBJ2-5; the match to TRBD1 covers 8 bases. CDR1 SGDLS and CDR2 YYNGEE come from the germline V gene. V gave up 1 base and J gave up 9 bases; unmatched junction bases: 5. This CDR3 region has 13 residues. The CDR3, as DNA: TGTGCCAGCAGCGTACTGGACAGGGAGGCCCAGTACTTC. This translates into CASSVLDREAQYF.

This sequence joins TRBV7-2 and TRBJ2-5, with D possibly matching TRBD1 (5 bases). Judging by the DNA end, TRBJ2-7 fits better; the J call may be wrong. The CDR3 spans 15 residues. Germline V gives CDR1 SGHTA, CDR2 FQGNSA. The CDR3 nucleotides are TGTGCCAGCAGCTTATCCTTTCCAGGGACCTACGAGCAGTACTTC. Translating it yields CASSLSFPGTYEQYF.

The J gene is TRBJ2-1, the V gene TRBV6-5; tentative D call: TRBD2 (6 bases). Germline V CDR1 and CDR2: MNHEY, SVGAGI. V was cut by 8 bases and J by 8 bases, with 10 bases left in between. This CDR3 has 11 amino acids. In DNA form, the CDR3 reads TGTGCCAGCGGGACTGGGGATGAGCAGTTCTTC. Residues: CASGTGDEQFF.

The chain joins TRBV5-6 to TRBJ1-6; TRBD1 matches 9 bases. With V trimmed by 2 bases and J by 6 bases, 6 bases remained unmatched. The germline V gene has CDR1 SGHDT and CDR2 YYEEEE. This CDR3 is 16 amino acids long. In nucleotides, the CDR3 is TGTGCCAGCAGCTTACGGGACAGGGTACCTAATTCACCCCTCCACTTT. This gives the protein CASSLRDRVPNSPLHF.

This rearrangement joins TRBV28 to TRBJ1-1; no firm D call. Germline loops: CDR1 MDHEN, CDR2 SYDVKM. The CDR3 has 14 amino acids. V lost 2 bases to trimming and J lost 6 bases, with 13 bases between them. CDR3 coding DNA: TGTGCCAGCAGTTTACGCCTTATGGGCGCTGAAGCTTTCTTT. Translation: CASSLRLMGAEAFF.

In DNA, the CDR3 is TGCAGCGTTCGTACAGTAGGCAATCAGCCCCAGCATTTT. Translating gives CSVRTVGNQPQHF. The V and J genes are TRBV29-1 and TRBJ1-5; D not resolved. The CDR3 totals 13 residues. V was clipped by 5 bases and J by 2 bases, with 10 bases between them. Germline CDR1 reads SQVTM; CDR2 reads ANQGSEA.

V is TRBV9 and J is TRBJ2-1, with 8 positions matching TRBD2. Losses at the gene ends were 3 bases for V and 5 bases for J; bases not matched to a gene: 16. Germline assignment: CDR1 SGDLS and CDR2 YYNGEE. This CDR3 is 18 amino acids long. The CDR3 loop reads CASSAKLSPAGDDNEQFF. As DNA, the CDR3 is TGTGCCAGCAGCGCCAAGTTAAGCCCAGCGGGGGACGACAATGAGCAGTTCTTC.

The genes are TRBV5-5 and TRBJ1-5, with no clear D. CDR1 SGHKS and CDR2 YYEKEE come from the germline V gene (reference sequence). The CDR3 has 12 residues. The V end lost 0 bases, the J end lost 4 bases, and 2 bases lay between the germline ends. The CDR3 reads CASSLGNQPQHF. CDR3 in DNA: TGTGCCAGCAGCTTGGGAAATCAGCCCCAGCATTTT.

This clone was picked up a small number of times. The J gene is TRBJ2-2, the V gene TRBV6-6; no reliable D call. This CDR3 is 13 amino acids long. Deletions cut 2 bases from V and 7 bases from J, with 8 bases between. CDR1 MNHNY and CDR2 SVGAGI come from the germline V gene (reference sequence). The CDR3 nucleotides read TGTGCCAGCAGTTACCGCCCCGTCGGGGAGCTGTTTTTT. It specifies CASSYRPVGELFF.

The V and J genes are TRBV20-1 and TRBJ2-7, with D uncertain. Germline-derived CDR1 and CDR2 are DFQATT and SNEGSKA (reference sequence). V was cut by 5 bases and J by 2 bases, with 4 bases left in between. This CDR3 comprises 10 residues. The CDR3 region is CSALPYEQYF. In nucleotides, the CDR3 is TGCAGTGCTCTTCCCTACGAGCAGTACTTC.

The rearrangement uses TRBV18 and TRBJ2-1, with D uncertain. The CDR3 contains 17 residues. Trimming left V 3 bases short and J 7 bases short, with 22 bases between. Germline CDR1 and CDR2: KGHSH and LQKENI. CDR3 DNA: TGTGCCAGCTCACCTCCGACGGCCGATCACCGGGCGAATGAGCAGTTCTTC. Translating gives CASSPPTADHRANEQFF.

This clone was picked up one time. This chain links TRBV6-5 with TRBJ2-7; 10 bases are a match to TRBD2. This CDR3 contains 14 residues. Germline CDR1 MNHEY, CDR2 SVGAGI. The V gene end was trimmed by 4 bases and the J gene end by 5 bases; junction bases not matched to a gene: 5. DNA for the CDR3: TGTGCCAGCAGTTTACTAGCGGGGCGAAACGAGCAGTACTTC. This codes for CASSLLAGRNEQYF.

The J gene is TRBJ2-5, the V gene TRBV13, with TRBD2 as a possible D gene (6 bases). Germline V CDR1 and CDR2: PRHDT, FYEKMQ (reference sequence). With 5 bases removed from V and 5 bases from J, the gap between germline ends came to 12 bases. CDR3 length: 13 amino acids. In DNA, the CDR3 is TGTGCCAGCAGCCAGACTAGAGCTGAGACCCAGTACTTC. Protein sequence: CASSQTRAETQYF.

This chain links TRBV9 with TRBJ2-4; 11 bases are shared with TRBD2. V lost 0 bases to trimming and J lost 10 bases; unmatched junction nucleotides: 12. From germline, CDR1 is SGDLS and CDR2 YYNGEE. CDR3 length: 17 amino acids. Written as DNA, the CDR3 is TGTGCCAGCAGCGTAGCGGTTAGCGGGGGGGTGGCAGGGATTCAGTACTTC. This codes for CASSVAVSGGVAGIQYF.

The CDR3 protein is CASSETGESYEQYF. The CDR3 bases are TGTGCCAGCAGCGAGACAGGGGAGTCCTACGAGCAGTACTTC. The chain carries TRBV7-6 and TRBJ2-7; 8 nucleotides match TRBD1. This CDR3 has 14 residues. Germline V gene sequence: CDR1 SGHVS, CDR2 FNYEAQ. Losses at the gene ends were 5 bases for V and 1 base for J; bases not matched to a gene: 4.

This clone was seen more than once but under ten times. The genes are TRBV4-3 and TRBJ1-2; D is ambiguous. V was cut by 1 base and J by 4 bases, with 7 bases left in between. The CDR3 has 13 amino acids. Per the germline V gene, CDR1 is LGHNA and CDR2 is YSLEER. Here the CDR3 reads CASSQGFAYGYTF. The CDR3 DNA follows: TGCGCCAGCAGCCAAGGCTTTGCCTATGGCTACACCTTC.

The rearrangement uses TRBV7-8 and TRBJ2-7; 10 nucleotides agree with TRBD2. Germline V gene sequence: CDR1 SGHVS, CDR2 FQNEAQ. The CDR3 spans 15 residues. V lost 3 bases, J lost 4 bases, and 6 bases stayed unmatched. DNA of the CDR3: TGTGCCAGCAGCTTGCTAGCGGGGGAACTGTACGAGCAGTACTTC. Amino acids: CASSLLAGELYEQYF. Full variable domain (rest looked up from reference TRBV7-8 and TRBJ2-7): GAGVSQSPRYKVAKRGQDVALRCDPISGHVSLFWYQQALGQGPEFLTYFQNEAQLDKSGLPSDRFFAERPEGSVSTLKIQRTQQEDSAVYLCASSLLAGELYEQYFGPGTRLTVT.

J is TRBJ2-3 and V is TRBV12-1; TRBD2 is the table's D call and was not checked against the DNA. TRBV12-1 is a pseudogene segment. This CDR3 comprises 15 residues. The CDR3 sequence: CASSFPGGLSDTQYF. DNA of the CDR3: TGTGCCAGCAGCTTTCCCGGGGGGCTTTCAGATACGCAGTATTTT.

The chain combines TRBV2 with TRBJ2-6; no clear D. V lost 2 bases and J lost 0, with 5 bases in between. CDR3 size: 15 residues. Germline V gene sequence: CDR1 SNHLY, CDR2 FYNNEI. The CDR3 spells CASSETPSGANVLTF. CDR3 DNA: TGTGCCAGCAGTGAAACTCCCTCTGGGGCCAACGTCCTGACTTTC. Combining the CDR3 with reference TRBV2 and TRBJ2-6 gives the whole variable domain EPEVTQTPSHQVTQMGQEVILRCVPISNHLYFYWYRQILGQKVEFLVSFYNNEISEKSEIFDDQFSVERPDGSNFTLKIRSTKLEDSAMYFCASSETPSGANVLTFGAGSRLTVL.

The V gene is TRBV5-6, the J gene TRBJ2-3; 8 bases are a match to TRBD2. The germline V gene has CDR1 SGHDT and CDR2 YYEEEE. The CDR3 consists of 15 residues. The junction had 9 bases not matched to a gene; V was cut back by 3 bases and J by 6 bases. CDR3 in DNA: TGTGCCAGCAGCTACGCAGCGGGGGTTGTGGATACGCAGTATTTT. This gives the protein CASSYAAGVVDTQYF.

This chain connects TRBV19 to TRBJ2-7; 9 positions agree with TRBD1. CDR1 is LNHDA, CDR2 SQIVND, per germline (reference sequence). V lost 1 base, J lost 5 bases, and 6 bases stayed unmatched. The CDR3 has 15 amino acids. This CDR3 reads CASSIAGTGSNEQYF. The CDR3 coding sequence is TGTGCCAGTAGTATAGCCGGGACAGGGTCTAACGAGCAGTACTTC.

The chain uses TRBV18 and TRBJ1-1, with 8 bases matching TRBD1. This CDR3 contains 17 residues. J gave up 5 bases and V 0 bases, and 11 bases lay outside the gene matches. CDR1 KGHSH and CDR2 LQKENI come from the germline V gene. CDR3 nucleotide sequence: TGTGCCAGCTCACCACCGGGCAGGGGGCAGACGGGTACTGAAGCTTTCTTT. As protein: CASSPPGRGQTGTEAFF.

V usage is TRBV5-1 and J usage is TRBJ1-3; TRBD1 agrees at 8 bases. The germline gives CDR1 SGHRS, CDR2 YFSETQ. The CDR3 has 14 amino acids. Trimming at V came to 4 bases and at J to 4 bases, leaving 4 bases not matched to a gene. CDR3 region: CASSATGEGNTIYF. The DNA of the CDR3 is TGCGCCAGCAGCGCGACAGGGGAAGGAAACACCATATATTTT.

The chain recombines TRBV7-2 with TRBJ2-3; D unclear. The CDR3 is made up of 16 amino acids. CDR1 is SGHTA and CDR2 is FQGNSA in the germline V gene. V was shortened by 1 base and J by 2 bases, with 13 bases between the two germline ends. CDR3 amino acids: CASSLEAGRTTDTQYF. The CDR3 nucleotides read TGTGCCAGCAGCTTAGAAGCTGGCAGAACCACAGATACGCAGTATTTT.

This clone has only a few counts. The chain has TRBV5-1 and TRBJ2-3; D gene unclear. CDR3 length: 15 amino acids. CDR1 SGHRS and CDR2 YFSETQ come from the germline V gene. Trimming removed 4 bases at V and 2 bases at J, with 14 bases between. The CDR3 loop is CASSILQTPTDTQYF. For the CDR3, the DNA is TGCGCCAGCAGCATCCTACAGACTCCCACAGATACGCAGTATTTT.

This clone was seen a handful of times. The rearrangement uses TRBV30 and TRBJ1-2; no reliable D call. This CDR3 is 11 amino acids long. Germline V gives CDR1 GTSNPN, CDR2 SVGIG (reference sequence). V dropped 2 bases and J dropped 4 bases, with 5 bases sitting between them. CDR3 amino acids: CAWSRGYGYTF. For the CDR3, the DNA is TGTGCCTGGAGTCGGGGCTATGGCTACACCTTC.

The DNA for the CDR3 is TGTGCCAGCGCTCCACAAACGGATTCACCCCTCCACTTT. It translates to CASAPQTDSPLHF. V and J are TRBV7-2 and TRBJ1-6; D is undetermined. There are 13 residues in the CDR3. The V end was cut by 8 bases, the J end by 8 bases, with 13 bases between. Germline V gene data show CDR1 as SGHTA and CDR2 as FQGNSA.

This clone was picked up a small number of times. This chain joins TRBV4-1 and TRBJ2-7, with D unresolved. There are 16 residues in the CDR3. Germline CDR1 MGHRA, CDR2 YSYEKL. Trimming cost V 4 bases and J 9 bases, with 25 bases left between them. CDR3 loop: CASSPLQAGEPTGQYF. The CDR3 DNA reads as TGCGCCAGCAGCCCTCTGCAAGCAGGAGAGCCTACTGGGCAGTACTTC.

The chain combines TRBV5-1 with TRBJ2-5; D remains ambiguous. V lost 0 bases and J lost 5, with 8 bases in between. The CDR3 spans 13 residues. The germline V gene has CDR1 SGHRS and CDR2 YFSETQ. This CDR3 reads CASSLEGSETQYF. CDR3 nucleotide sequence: TGCGCCAGCAGCTTGGAAGGGTCGGAGACCCAGTACTTC.